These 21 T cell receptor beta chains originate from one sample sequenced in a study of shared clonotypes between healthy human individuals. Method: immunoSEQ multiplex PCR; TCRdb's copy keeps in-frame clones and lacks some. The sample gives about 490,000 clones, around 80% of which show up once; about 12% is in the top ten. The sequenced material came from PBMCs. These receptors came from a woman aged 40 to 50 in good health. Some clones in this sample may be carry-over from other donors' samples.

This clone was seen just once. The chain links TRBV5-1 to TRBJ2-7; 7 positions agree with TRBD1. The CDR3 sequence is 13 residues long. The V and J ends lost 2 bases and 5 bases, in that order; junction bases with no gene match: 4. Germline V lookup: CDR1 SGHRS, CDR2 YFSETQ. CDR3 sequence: CASSLQGHNEQYF. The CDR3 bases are TGCGCCAGCAGCTTACAGGGGCACAACGAGCAGTACTTC.

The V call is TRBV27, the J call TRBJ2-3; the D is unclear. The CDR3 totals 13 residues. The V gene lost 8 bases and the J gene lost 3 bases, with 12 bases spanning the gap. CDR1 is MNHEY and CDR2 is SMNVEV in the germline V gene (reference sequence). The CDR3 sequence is CASRELPTDTQYF. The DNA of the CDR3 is TGTGCCAGCCGAGAGCTACCGACAGATACGCAGTATTTT.

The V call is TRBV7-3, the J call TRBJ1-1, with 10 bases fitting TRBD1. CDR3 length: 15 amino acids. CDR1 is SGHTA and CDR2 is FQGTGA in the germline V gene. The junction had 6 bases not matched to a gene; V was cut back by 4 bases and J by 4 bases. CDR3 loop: CASSSRGTGVTEAFF. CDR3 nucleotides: TGTGCCAGCAGCTCCCGCGGGACAGGGGTCACTGAAGCTTTCTTT.

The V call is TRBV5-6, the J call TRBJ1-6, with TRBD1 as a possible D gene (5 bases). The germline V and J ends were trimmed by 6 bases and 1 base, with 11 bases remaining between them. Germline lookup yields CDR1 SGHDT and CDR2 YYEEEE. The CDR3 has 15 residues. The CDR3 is CASTGGSSYNSPLHF. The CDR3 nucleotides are TGTGCCAGCACGGGGGGTAGTTCCTATAATTCACCCCTCCACTTT.

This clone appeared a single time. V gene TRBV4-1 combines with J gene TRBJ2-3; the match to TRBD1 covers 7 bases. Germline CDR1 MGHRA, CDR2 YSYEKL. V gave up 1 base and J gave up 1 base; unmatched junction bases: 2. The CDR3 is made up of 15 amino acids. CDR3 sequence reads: CASSQVTGGTDTQYF. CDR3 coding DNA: TGCGCCAGCAGCCAAGTTACAGGGGGCACAGATACGCAGTATTTT.

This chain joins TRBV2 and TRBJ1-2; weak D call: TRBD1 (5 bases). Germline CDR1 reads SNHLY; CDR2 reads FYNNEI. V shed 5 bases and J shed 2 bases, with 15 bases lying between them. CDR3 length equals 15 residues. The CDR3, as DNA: TGTGCCAGCAGTCGGGAAAGGGGAGAGAACTATGGCTACACCTTC. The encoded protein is CASSRERGENYGYTF.

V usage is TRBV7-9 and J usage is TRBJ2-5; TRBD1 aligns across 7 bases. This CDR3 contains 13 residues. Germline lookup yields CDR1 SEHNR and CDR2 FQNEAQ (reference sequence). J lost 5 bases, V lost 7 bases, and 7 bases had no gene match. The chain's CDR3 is CASTLTGVETQYF. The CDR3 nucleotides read TGTGCCAGCACCCTAACAGGGGTCGAGACCCAGTACTTC.

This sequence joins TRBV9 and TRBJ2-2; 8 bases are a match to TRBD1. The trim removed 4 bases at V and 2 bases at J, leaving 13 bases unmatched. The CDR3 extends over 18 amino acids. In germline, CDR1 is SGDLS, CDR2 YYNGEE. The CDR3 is CASSFRQGRPKNTGELFF. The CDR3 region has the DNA TGTGCCAGCAGCTTCCGACAGGGGCGGCCGAAAAACACCGGGGAGCTGTTTTTT.

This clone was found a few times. CDR3 DNA sequence: TGTGCCAGCAGTTACAGCCGCTACGAGCAGTACTTC. It specifies CASSYSRYEQYF. The rearrangement uses TRBV6-5 and TRBJ2-5; unclear D gene. Matching the DNA end better, TRBJ2-7 makes the J call doubtful. CDR1 MNHEY and CDR2 SVGAGI come from the germline V gene. The CDR3 is 12 residues long.

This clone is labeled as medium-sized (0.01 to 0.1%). CDR3 residues: CASSSLQRGAYNEQFF. CDR3 coding DNA: TGTGCCAGCAGTTCCCTCCAGCGGGGCGCCTACAATGAGCAGTTCTTC. This chain connects TRBV27 to TRBJ2-1; 7 bases match TRBD2. This CDR3 spans 16 amino acids. V trimming: 4 bases; J trimming: 2 bases; junction bases outside the gene matches: 8. The germline V gene has CDR1 MNHEY and CDR2 SMNVEV (reference sequence).

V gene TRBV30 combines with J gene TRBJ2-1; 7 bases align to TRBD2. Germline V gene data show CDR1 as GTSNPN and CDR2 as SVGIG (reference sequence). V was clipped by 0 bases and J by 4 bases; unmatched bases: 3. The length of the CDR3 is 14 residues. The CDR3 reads CAWSVKAGYNEQFF. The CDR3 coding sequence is TGTGCCTGGAGTGTAAAAGCGGGATACAATGAGCAGTTCTTC.

CDR3 coding DNA: TGCAGCGTTGCTTTACTAGCGGAGTTCTTC. Amino acids: CSVALLAEFF. The chain uses TRBV29-1 and TRBJ2-1; 8 nucleotides line up with TRBD2. The CDR3 sequence is 10 residues long. V lost 4 bases to trimming and J lost 14 bases; unmatched junction nucleotides: 4. Germline-derived CDR1 and CDR2 are SQVTM and ANQGSEA.

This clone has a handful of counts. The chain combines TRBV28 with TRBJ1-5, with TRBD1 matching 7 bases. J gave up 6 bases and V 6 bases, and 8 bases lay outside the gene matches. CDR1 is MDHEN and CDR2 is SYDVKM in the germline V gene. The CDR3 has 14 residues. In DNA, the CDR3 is TGTGCCAGCAGCCGAAATACAGGGGTTCAGCCCCAGCATTTT. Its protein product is CASSRNTGVQPQHF.

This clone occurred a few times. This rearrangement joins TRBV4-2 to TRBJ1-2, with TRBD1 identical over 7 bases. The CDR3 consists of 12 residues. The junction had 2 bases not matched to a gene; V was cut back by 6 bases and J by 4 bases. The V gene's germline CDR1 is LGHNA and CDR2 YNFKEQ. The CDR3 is CASRQGVYGYTF. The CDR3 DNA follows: TGTGCCAGCAGGCAGGGGGTCTATGGCTACACCTTC.

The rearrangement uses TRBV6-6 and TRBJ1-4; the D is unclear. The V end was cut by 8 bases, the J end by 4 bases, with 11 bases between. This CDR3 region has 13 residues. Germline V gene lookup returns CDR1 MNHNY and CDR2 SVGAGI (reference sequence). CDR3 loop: CASQRAFNEKLFF. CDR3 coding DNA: TGTGCCAGCCAACGGGCGTTTAATGAAAAACTGTTTTTT.

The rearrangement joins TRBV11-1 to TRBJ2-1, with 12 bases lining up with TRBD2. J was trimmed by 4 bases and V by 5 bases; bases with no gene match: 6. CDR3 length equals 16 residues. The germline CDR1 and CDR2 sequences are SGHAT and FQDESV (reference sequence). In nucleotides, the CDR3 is TGTGCCAGCAGCCGCACCGGGACTAGCGGGTACAATGAGCAGTTCTTC. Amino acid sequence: CASSRTGTSGYNEQFF.

Written as DNA, the CDR3 is TGTGCCAGCAGCTTTCCAGAATCGAAATGGTACTTC. Its protein product is CASSFPESKWYF. The genes are TRBV5-4 and TRBJ2-5; D call uncertain. Germline CDR1 SGHNT, CDR2 YYREEE (reference sequence). This CDR3 comprises 12 residues. Trimming cost V 2 bases and J 13 bases, with 15 bases left between them.

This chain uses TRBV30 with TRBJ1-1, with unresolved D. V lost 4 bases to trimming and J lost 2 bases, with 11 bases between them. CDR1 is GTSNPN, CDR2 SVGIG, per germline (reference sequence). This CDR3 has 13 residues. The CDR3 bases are TGTGCCTGGACTCCTACCGAAAACACTGAAGCTTTCTTT. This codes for CAWTPTENTEAFF.

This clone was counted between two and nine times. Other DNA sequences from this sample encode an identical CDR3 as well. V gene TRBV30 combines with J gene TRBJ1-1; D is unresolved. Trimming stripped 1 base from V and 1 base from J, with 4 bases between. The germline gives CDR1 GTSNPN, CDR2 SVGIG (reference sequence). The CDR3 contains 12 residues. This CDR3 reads CAWSGQNTEAFF. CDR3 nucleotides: TGTGCCTGGAGTGGGCAGAACACTGAAGCTTTCTTT.

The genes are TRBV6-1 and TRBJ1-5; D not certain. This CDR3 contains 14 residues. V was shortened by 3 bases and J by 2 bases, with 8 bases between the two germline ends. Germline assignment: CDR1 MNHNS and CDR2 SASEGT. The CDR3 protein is CASSDSLGNQPQHF. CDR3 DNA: TGTGCCAGCAGTGACAGCCTTGGCAATCAGCCCCAGCATTTT.

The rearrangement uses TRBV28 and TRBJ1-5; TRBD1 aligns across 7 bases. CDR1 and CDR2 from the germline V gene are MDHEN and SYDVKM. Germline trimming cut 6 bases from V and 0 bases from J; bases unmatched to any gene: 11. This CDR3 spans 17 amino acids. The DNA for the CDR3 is TGTGCCAGCAGACCTCGAACCGACAGGGTTAGCAATCAGCCCCAGCATTTT. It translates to CASRPRTDRVSNQPQHF.